One and the same sample provided the 5 T cell receptor beta chains below, sequenced in a study of cytomegalovirus exposure and HLA in healthy donors. The study ran its PCR with 60 Vbeta and 13 Jbeta primers. The repertoire was sequenced with immunoSEQ multiplex PCR; TCRdb's copy has only in-frame clones and lacks some. The sample contains 80,000 to 100,000 clones, under 75% of which appear only once. The sequencing input was PBMCs. These receptors came from a man aged 45-65 years in good health and CMV-seronegative.

The chain combines TRBV27 with TRBJ2-7; D is possibly TRBD2 (6 bases). Trimming cost V 0 bases and J 6 bases, with 15 bases left between them. The germline gives CDR1 MNHEY, CDR2 SMNVEV (reference sequence). The CDR3 is made up of 15 amino acids. Here the CDR3 DNA reads TGTGCCAGCAGTTTATCACCCGGGTTGGGGGGCGAGCAGTACTTC. Protein: CASSLSPGLGGEQYF.

This clone was found a few times. The chain uses TRBV30 and TRBJ2-7, with D possibly being TRBD2 (5 bases). The CDR3 has 14 amino acids. The germline V and J ends were trimmed by 1 base and 1 base, with 11 bases remaining between them. CDR1 is GTSNPN and CDR2 is SVGIG in the germline V gene (reference sequence). For the CDR3, the DNA is TGTGCCTGGAGTGGAGGGAGTGGGTCCTACGAGCAGTACTTC. As protein: CAWSGGSGSYEQYF. Based on the CDR3 plus reference TRBV30 and TRBJ2-7, the full variable domain is SQTIHQWPATLVQPVGSPLSLECTVEGTSNPNLYWYRQAAGRGLQLLFYSVGIGQISSEVPQNLSASRPQDRQFILSSKKLLLSDSGFYLCAWSGGSGSYEQYFGPGTRLTVT.

The V call is TRBV6-5, the J call TRBJ2-7; TRBD1 is a possible D gene (6 bases). From germline, CDR1 is MNHEY and CDR2 SVGAGI. The CDR3 totals 15 residues. V was cut by 5 bases and J by 6 bases, with 20 bases left in between. The CDR3 nucleotides are TGTGCCAGCAGTCCCTACACTGATTCAGGGGTCGAGCAGTACTTC. This encodes CASSPYTDSGVEQYF.

The chain combines TRBV19 with TRBJ2-1; D is uncertain. This CDR3 spans 14 amino acids. With 4 bases removed from V and 0 bases from J, the gap between germline ends came to 7 bases. CDR1 is LNHDA, CDR2 SQIVND, per germline (reference sequence). The chain's CDR3 is CASSTQSSYNEQFF. Here the CDR3 DNA reads TGTGCCAGTAGTACACAAAGCTCCTACAATGAGCAGTTCTTC. The full variable domain, in which reference TRBV19 and TRBJ2-1 provide the parts outside the CDR3, is DGGITQSPKYLFRKEGQNVTLSCEQNLNHDAMYWYRQDPGQGLRLIYYSQIVNDFQKGDIAEGYSVSREKKESFPLTVTSAQKNPTAFYLCASSTQSSYNEQFFGPGTRLTVL.

The chain recombines TRBV11-2 with TRBJ2-3; 8 bases match TRBD2. CDR1 is SGHAT, CDR2 FQNNGV, per germline. CDR3 size: 16 residues. With 5 bases clipped from V and 0 bases from J, the junction kept 7 bases outside the gene matches. In nucleotides, the CDR3 is TGTGCCAGCAGCCCAGGAGCGGGGGCAAGCACAGATACGCAGTATTTT. Its protein product is CASSPGAGASTDTQYF.